This T cell receptor beta chain was retrieved from a study of blood T cell repertoires in COVID-19. For the study at large: Collection of acute and convalescent COVID-19 samples took place in the United States, Italy and Spain. Sample material is recorded as cDNA or gDNA derived from T cells, B-cell-depleted T cells, or PBMCs.

In the source study's methods: Reference gene primers were amplified, and this amplification served to estimate nucleated cell counts. Sequenced by immunoSEQ multiplex PCR; TCRdb stores in-frame clones only, minus some. That table supplies the V and J calls and clone size; D and trimming were determined from the DNA. The sample records under 250,000 clones, 82% being singletons. A single count supports this clone. The CDR3 sequence is 16 residues long. V shed 0 bases and J 4 bases; nucleotides not matched to a gene: 7. Looked up from germline, CDR1 is MGHRA and CDR2 is YSYEKL. Specimen: peripheral blood. This rearrangement joins TRBV4-1 to TRBJ2-5, with TRBD1 matching over 8 bases. The source of this sequence is a woman in her 70s with acute or convalescent COVID-19. Here the CDR3 reads CASSQEGTGTAETQYF. The CDR3 coding sequence is TGCGCCAGCAGCCAAGAAGGGACAGGAACCGCAGAGACCCAGTACTTC.